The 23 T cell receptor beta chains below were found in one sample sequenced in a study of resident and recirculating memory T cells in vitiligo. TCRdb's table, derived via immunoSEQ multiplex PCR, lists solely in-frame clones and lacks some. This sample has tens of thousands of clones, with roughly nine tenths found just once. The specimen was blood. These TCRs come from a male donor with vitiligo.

CDR3 nucleotide sequence: TGTGCCAGCAGCTGGGGGGACGGAGAAGCTTTCTTT. Encoded protein: CASSWGDGEAFF. The chain uses TRBV5-6 and TRBJ1-1, with D possibly being TRBD1 (5 bases). Germline lookup yields CDR1 SGHDT and CDR2 YYEEEE. The V and J ends lost 3 bases and 8 bases respectively, with 11 bases between them. This CDR3 comprises 12 residues.

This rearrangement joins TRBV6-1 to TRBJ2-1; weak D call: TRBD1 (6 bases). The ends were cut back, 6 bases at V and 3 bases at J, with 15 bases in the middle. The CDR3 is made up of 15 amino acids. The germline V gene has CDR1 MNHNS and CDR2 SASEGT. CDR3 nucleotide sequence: TGTGCCAGCAGGTCACAGGGCCTAAACTACAATGAGCAGTTCTTC. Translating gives CASRSQGLNYNEQFF.

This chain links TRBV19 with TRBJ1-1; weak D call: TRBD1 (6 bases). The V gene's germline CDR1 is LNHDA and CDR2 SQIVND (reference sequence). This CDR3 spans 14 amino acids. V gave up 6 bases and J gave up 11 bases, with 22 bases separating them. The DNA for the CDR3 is TGTGCCAGTAGCCTTATCCGGGACATCCGAGGGGCTTTCTTT. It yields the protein CASSLIRDIRGAFF.

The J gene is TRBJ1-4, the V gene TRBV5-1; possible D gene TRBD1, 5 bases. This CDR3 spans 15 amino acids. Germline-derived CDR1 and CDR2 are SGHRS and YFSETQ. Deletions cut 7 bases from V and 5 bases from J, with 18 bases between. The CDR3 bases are TGCGCCAGCGCATCTGACAGCGTGGTGAATGAAAAACTGTTTTTT. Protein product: CASASDSVVNEKLFF.

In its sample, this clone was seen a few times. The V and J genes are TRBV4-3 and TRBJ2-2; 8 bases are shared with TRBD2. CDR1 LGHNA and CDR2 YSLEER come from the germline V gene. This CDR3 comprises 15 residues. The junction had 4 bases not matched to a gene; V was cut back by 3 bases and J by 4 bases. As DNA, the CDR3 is TGCGCCAGCAGCCAGGACCGGGAGGGCACCGGGGAGCTGTTTTTT. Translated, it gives CASSQDREGTGELFF.

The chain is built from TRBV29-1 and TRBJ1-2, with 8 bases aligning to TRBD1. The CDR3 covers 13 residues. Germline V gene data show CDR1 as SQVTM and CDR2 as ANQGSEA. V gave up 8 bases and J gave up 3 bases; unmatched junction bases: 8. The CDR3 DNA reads TGCAGCCTTTCAGGGGGCGATGACTATGGCTACACCTTC. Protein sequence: CSLSGGDDYGYTF.

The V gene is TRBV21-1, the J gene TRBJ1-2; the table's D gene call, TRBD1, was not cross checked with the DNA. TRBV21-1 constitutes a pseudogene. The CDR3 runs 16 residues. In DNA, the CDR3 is TGTGCCAGCAGCAAAGTTCGGGGACAGGGGCGACGGAACTACACCTTC. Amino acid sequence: CASSKVRGQGRRNYTF.

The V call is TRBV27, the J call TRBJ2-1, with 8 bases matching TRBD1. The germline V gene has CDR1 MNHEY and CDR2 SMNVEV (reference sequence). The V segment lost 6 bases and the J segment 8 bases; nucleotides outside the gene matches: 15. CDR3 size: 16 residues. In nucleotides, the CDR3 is TGTGCCAGCAGGACCCCCCTCAGACAGGGACAGGATGAGCAGTTCTTC. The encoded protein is CASRTPLRQGQDEQFF.

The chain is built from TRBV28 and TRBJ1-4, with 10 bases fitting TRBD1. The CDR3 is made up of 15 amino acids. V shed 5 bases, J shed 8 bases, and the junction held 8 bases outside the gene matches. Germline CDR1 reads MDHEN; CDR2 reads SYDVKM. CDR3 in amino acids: CASSLDRGLDEKLFF. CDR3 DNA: TGTGCCAGCAGTCTTGACAGGGGGCTGGACGAAAAACTGTTTTTT. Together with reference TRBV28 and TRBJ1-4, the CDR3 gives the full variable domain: DVKVTQSSRYLVKRTGEKVFLECVQDMDHENMFWYRQDPGLGLRLIYFSYDVKMKEKGDIPEGYSVSREKKERFSLILESASTNQTSMYLCASSLDRGLDEKLFFGSGTQLSVL.

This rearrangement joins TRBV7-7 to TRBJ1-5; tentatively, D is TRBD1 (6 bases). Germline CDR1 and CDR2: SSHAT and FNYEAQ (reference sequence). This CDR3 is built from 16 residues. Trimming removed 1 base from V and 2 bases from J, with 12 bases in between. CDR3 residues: CASSLDHRAGNQPQHF. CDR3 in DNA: TGTGCCAGCAGCTTAGATCACAGGGCGGGCAATCAGCCCCAGCATTTT.

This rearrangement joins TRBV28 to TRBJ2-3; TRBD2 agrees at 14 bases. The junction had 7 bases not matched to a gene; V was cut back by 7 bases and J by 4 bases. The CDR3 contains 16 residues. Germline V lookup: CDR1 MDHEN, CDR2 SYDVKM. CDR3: CASTMGLAGAADTQYF. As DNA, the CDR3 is TGTGCCAGCACTATGGGACTAGCGGGAGCGGCAGATACGCAGTATTTT.

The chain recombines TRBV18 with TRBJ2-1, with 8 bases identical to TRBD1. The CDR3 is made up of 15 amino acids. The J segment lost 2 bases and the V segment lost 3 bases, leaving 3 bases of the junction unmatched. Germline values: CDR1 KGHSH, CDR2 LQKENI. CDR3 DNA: TGTGCCAGCTCACCTCGGACAGGGCCCTACAATGAGCAGTTCTTC. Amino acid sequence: CASSPRTGPYNEQFF.

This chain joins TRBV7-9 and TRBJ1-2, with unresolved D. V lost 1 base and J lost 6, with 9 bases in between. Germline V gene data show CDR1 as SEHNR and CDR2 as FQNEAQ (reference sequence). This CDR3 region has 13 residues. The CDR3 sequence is CASSLGGYDGYTF. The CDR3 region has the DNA TGTGCCAGCAGCTTAGGAGGGTATGATGGCTACACCTTC.

In nucleotides, the CDR3 is TGCGCCAGCAGCGAAGGGACAGGGCAACAGTCTGGAAACACCATATATTTT. Amino acid sequence: CASSEGTGQQSGNTIYF. The V gene is TRBV5-1, the J gene TRBJ1-3; 9 positions match TRBD1. J was trimmed by 1 base and V by 4 bases; bases with no gene match: 9. The CDR3 totals 17 residues. CDR1 SGHRS and CDR2 YFSETQ come from the germline V gene.

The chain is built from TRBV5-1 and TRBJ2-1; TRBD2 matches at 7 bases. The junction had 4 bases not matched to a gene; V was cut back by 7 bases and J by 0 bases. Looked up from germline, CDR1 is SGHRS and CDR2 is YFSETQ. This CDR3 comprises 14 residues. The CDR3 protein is CASEAGYSYNEQFF. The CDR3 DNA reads TGCGCCAGCGAAGCGGGATACTCCTACAATGAGCAGTTCTTC.

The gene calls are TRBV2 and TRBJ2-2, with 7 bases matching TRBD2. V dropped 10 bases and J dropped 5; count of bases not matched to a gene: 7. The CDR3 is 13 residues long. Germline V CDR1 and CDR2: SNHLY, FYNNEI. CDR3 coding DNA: TGTGCCACCTCGACTAGCCCAACCGGGGAGCTGTTTTTT. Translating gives CATSTSPTGELFF.

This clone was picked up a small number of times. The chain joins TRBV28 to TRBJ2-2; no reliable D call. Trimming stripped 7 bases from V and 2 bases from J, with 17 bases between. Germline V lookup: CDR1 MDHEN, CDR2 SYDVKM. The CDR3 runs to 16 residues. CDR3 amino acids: CASNQADWINTGELFF. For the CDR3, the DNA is TGTGCCAGCAACCAAGCCGACTGGATTAACACCGGGGAGCTGTTTTTT.

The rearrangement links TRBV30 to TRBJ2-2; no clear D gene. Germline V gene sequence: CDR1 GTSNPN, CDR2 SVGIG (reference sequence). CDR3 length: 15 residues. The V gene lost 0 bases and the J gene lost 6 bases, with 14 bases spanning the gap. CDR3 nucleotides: TGTGCCTGGAGTGTAAAGGCGGTTCCCCCCGGGGAGCTGTTTTTT. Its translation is CAWSVKAVPPGELFF.

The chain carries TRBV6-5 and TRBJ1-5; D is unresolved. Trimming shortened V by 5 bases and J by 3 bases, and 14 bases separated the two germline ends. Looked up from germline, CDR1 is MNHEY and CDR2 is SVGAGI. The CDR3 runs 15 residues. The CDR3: CASSPEHGDNQPQHF. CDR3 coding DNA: TGTGCCAGCAGTCCCGAGCACGGGGACAATCAGCCCCAGCATTTT.

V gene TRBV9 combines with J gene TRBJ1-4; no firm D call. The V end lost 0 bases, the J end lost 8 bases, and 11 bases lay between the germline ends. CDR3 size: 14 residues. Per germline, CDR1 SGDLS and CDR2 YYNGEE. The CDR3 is CASSVDIRGEKLFF. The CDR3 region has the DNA TGTGCCAGCAGCGTAGACATTAGAGGAGAAAAACTGTTTTTT.

This chain's CDR3 is CSARDSYEQFF. CDR3 bases: TGCAGTGCTAGAGATAGCTATGAGCAGTTCTTC. This chain connects TRBV20-1 to TRBJ2-1; D is uncertain. Germline assignment: CDR1 DFQATT and CDR2 SNEGSKA (reference sequence). CDR3 length equals 11 residues. Deletions cut 0 bases from V and 8 bases from J, with 5 bases between.

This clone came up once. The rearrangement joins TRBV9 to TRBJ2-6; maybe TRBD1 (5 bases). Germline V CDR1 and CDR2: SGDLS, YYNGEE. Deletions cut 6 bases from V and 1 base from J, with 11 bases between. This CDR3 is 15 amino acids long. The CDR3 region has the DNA TGTGCCAGCACCAGGGATTTTTCTGGGGCCAACGTCCTGACTTTC. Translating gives CASTRDFSGANVLTF.

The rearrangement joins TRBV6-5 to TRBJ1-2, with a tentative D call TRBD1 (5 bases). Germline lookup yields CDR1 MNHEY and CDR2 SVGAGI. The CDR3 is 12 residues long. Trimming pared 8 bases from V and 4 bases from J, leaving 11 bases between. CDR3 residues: CASLQRGYGYTF. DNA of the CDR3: TGTGCCAGCTTACAAAGGGGCTATGGCTACACCTTC.